Listed here are 17 T cell receptor beta chains from one sample, sequenced in a study of regulatory T cells in long-lasting Graves disease. Arm-PCR of CDR3 regions with iRepertoire HTBI primers generated TCR beta libraries. MiXCR, applied by TCRdb to the multiplex PCR reads, yields one record per CDR3 protein. The table shows hundreds of thousands of distinct CDR3 sequences, with about 12% occurring only once. Time point denoted: newly diagnosed GD, antithyroid drugs for less than 3 months. Scientists built the TCR library using RNA that was extracted from PBMCs. These records were also assigned to another study, of T cells in Graves' hyperthyroidism and ophthalmopathy.

The sequencing here drew on peripheral blood mononuclear cells (PBMCs), taken at new diagnosis, from a patient treated with antithyroid drugs. These receptors all come from a woman aged 30 to 39 with Graves disease.

This clonotype has more than one count but fewer than ten. One junction end does not reproduce the germline sequence, and a read error may be involved. V usage is TRBV12-3 or TRBV12-4 and J usage is TRBJ2-1, with D possibly TRBD1 on 7 matching bases. The CDR3 spans 16 residues. The CDR3 loop reads CASGLRGQRVVDEQFF. In nucleotides, the CDR3 is TGTGCCAGCGGTTTAAGGGGGCAGCGGGTAGTAGATGAGCAGTTCTTC.

This clonotype was picked up a small number of times. J is TRBJ2-7 and V is TRBV7-2; a possible D gene is TRBD2 (6 bases). The CDR3 sequence is 16 residues long. The germline V gene encodes CDR1 SGHTA and CDR2 FQGNSA. With 5 bases removed from V and 1 base from J, the gap between germline ends came to 18 bases. The CDR3 spells CASSLTAGRGSYEQYF. The CDR3 nucleotides are TGTGCCAGCAGCCTAACGGCCGGGCGGGGATCCTACGAGCAGTACTTC.

This chain joins TRBV4-3 and TRBJ1-5, with TRBD1 as a possible D gene (6 bases). The germline V gene encodes CDR1 LGHNA and CDR2 YSLEER. The CDR3 loop spans 15 amino acids. Trimming shortened V by 2 bases and J by 3 bases, and 11 bases separated the two germline ends. CDR3 residues: CASSQYGGANQPQHF. The CDR3, as DNA: TGCGCCAGCAGCCAATATGGGGGGGCCAATCAGCCCCAGCATTTT.

V gene TRBV18 combines with J gene TRBJ1-1; 7 positions agree with TRBD1. The trim removed 3 bases at V and 3 bases at J, leaving 10 bases unmatched. CDR1 and CDR2 from the germline V gene are KGHSH and LQKENI. The CDR3 contains 16 residues. CDR3 sequence (DNA): TGTGCCAGCTCACCGATGACAGGGAATAGGGACACTGAAGCTTTCTTT. Its translation is CASSPMTGNRDTEAFF.

The table lists this clonotype with many counts. The V gene is TRBV6-5, the J gene TRBJ2-3, with D possibly being TRBD1 or TRBD2 (5 bases each). V lost 0 bases to trimming and J lost 3 bases, with 13 bases between them. The germline CDR1 and CDR2 sequences are MNHEY and SVGAGI. This CDR3 has 16 residues. Here the CDR3 DNA reads TGTGCCAGCAGTTACTCCGGGACCAGAGCTACAGATACGCAGTATTTT. The encoded protein is CASSYSGTRATDTQYF.

This clonotype was recorded at least ten times. The V gene is TRBV28, the J gene TRBJ2-5, with 9 bases that match TRBD1. CDR1 MDHEN and CDR2 SYDVKM come from the germline V gene. V shed 6 bases and J 5 bases; nucleotides not matched to a gene: 4. The CDR3 spans 13 residues. The CDR3 nucleotides are TGTGCCAGCAGCCGGGACAGGGTTGAGACCCAGTACTTC. Amino acid sequence: CASSRDRVETQYF. Complete variable domain (other parts from reference TRBV28 and TRBJ2-5): DVKVTQSSRYLVKRTGEKVFLECVQDMDHENMFWYRQDPGLGLRLIYFSYDVKMKEKGDIPEGYSVSREKKERFSLILESASTNQTSMYLCASSRDRVETQYFGPGTRLLVL.

For this clonotype: The junction departs from the called germline gene at one end, perhaps through a read error. CDR3 in DNA: TGTGCCGGCAGCCAAGATCCAGGGTTGTACGAGCAGTACTTC. Translation: CAGSQDPGLYEQYF. The V gene is TRBV3-1, the J gene TRBJ2-7, with a tentative D call TRBD1 (5 bases). The CDR3 has 14 residues. Germline V gene sequence: CDR1 LGHDT, CDR2 YNNKEL (reference sequence).

In this sample, this clonotype turned up many times. The chain uses TRBV11-3 and TRBJ2-3; D gene uncertain. Between the trimmed V and J ends, which lost 4 bases and 3 bases, there was a span of 5 bases. Germline V gene lookup returns CDR1 SGHNT and CDR2 YENEEA. The CDR3 length is 12 residues. The CDR3 sequence is CASSSVTDTQYF. CDR3 nucleotide sequence: TGTGCCAGCAGCTCCGTAACAGATACGCAGTATTTT.

This clonotype was recorded many times. The gene calls are TRBV24-1 and TRBJ2-3; D may correspond to TRBD1 or TRBD2 (6 bases each). The CDR3 contains 14 residues. V shed 3 bases and J shed 6 bases, with 12 bases lying between them. The germline CDR1 and CDR2 sequences are KGHDR and SFDVKD. The CDR3, as DNA: TGTGCCACCAGTGATACTCAGGGGAGGGATACGCAGTATTTT. Translating gives CATSDTQGRDTQYF.

This clonotype was recorded at least ten times. V usage is TRBV20-1 and J usage is TRBJ1-6; D not certain. Germline CDR1 is DFQATT and CDR2 is SNEGSKA (reference sequence). There are 13 residues in the CDR3. CDR3 DNA: TGCACCCGTGGCACCACATATAATTCACCCCTCCACTTT. Its protein is CTRGTTYNSPLHF.

The chain has TRBV7-2 and TRBJ1-3, with D hard to call. The CDR3 has 16 residues. V lost 5 bases and J 4 bases, leaving 18 bases between the germline ends. CDR1 and CDR2 (germline): SGHTA, FQGNSA. The CDR3 DNA reads as TGTGCCAGCAGCCCGTTCGGTTTCAAGGCAGGAAACACCATATATTTT. Residues: CASSPFGFKAGNTIYF.

In its sample, this clonotype was seen many times. The chain has TRBV6-1 and TRBJ2-2, with 10 bases lining up with TRBD1. Germline V gene lookup returns CDR1 MNHNS and CDR2 SASEGT. V shed 7 bases and J 4 bases; nucleotides not matched to a gene: 3. The CDR3 has 14 residues. In DNA, the CDR3 is TGTGCCAGCACCGGACAGGGGGTCACCGGGGAGCTGTTTTTT. Its protein is CASTGQGVTGELFF.

This clonotype was detected many times. The rearrangement joins TRBV2 to TRBJ2-7; 8 nucleotides line up with TRBD1. Germline V CDR1 and CDR2: SNHLY, FYNNEI. This CDR3 has 14 residues. The V segment lost 5 bases and the J segment 0 bases; nucleotides outside the gene matches: 3. CDR3 nucleotides: TGTGCCAGCAGTATCCAGGGGGCCTCCTACGAGCAGTACTTC. Residues: CASSIQGASYEQYF.

The V and J genes are TRBV25-1 and TRBJ2-7; 14 bases are shared with TRBD2. The J call is uncertain, as TRBJ2-3 better fits the DNA end. Per the germline V gene, CDR1 is MGHDK and CDR2 is SYGVNS. The CDR3 spans 16 residues. The CDR3 here is CASSQGLAGATDTQYF. DNA for the CDR3: TGTGCCAGCAGTCAGGGACTAGCGGGAGCAACAGATACGCAGTATTTT.

Concerning this clonotype itself: Being one base from a much bigger clone, this may be a read error. The gene calls are TRBV2 and TRBJ1-1; D gene uncertain. This CDR3 contains 12 residues. From germline, CDR1 is SNHLY and CDR2 FYNNEI. The CDR3 bases are TGTGCCAGCAGCGTTTTAGACACTGAAGCTCTCTTT. Translated, it gives CASSVLDTEALF.

This chain connects TRBV13 to TRBJ2-3, with unresolved D. Near its end, the DNA agrees better with TRBJ2-5, so the J call may be wrong. The CDR3 contains 12 residues. Per the germline V gene, CDR1 is PRHDT and CDR2 is FYEKMQ (reference sequence). The CDR3 sequence: CASSYSMETQYF. The CDR3, as DNA: TGTGCCAGCAGCTATTCCATGGAGACCCAGTACTTC.

This clonotype was counted ten times or more. The rearrangement uses TRBV30 and TRBJ2-7; D not certain. Germline CDR1 reads GTSNPN; CDR2 reads SVGIG (reference sequence). Trimming cost V 0 bases and J 3 bases, with 18 bases left between them. This CDR3 is 16 amino acids long. DNA of the CDR3: TGTGCCTGGAGTGTACTTGTCCAACCTGGGGACTACGAGCAGTACTTC. Protein sequence: CAWSVLVQPGDYEQYF.